These 3 T cell receptor beta chains came from one sample sequenced in a study of T cell repertoires in cytomegalovirus infection. TCRdb passed the reads through MiXCR, listing each CDR3 protein once. The table lists 300,000 to 400,000 distinct CDR3 sequences, 20% to 25% of them singletons. Their target antigens are unknown. The source was cultured PBMCs, collected from culture after CMV antigen stimulation. These receptors were taken from a human donor in good health (CMV status not recorded). Some clones in this sample may be carry-over from other donors' samples.

This chain links TRBV4-1 with TRBJ1-5; TRBD1 aligns across 12 bases. CDR1 and CDR2 from the germline V gene are MGHRA and YSYEKL. This CDR3 is 18 amino acids long. Losses at the gene ends were 4 bases for V and 2 bases for J; bases not matched to a gene: 9. The CDR3 nucleotides are TGCGCCAGCAGCCTTCTGGGACAGGGGGCTTTTGGCAATCAGCCCCAGCATTTT. Amino acid sequence: CASSLLGQGAFGNQPQHF.

This clonotype was detected only a few times. This chain joins TRBV20-1 and TRBJ2-5, with 7 bases lining up with TRBD1. The CDR3 loop spans 15 amino acids. Looked up from germline, CDR1 is DFQATT and CDR2 is SNEGSKA (reference sequence). V dropped 4 bases and J dropped 4; count of bases not matched to a gene: 12. DNA of the CDR3: TGCAGTGCTAACTCGGGACAGAGGTTTTTAGAGACCCAGTACTTC. This sequence encodes CSANSGQRFLETQYF.

The rearrangement uses TRBV28 and TRBJ1-1, with D possibly matching TRBD1 (5 bases). CDR3 length: 15 residues. CDR1 is MDHEN and CDR2 is SYDVKM in the germline V gene. V was cut by 3 bases and J by 4 bases, with 15 bases left in between. The CDR3 loop is CASSFPLNQGTEAFF. The CDR3 DNA follows: TGTGCCAGCAGTTTCCCCCTGAATCAGGGCACTGAAGCTTTCTTT.